Listed below are T cell receptor beta chains from one sample, sequenced in a study of vaccination and CD4 T cells after COVID-19. For these TCRs, the target antigens are not known. One entry per CDR3 protein results from TCRdb running MiXCR on the PCR reads. The table records 5,500 or so distinct CDR3 sequences, roughly two thirds of them present only once. The sequenced sample was CD4+ T cells from blood, cultured in vitro. The source is a human donor who had recovered from COVID-19. Both conserved end residues are part of each CDR3. Each record gives: clone size, D gene, J gene, V gene, CDR3 DNA, CDR3 protein. The D gene is left open where the match is weak. Not all rows give a size; the values are once, few, many and, for expanded clones, a class.

>few|TRBD1|TRBJ1-1|TRBV5-1
TGCGCCAGCAGCTCCCAACCAGGGGGGAACACTGAAGCTTTCTTT
CASSSQPGGNTEAFF
>few|TRBD1|TRBJ1-6|TRBV12-3/TRBV12-4
TGTGCCAGCAGTCCCCAGGGGGCGCGGAATTCACCCCTCCACTTT
CASSPQGARNSPLHF
>NA|NA|TRBJ2-2|TRBV11-2
TGTGCCAGCAGCCAACCCATCCGGACCGGGGAGCTGTTTTTT
CASSQPIRTGELFF
>NA|NA|TRBJ2-3|TRBV12-3/TRBV12-4
TGTGCCAGCAGCCTTTGGGGGGAAGATACGCAGTATTTT
CASSLWGEDTQYF
>NA|NA|TRBJ2-1|TRBV12-3/TRBV12-4
TGTGCCAGCAGGGTGGAACTTAGCGACAATGAGCAGTTCTTC
CASRVELSDNEQFF
>NA|NA|TRBJ1-4|TRBV15
TGTGCCACCAGCAGAGGCACGGATGGCGGAAAACTGTTTTTT
CATSRGTDGGKLFF
>few|TRBD1|TRBJ1-5|TRBV19
TGTGCCAGTACCGAGGACAGGGAGCAGCCCCAGCATTTT
CASTEDREQPQHF
>few|TRBD1|TRBJ1-5|TRBV6-1
TGTGCCAGCACGAGTCACCCCGGGACAGCCTATATGCCCCAGCATTTT
CASTSHPGTAYMPQHF
>once|NA|TRBJ1-3|TRBV10-3
TGTGCCATCAGTGAACCGGGAAACTCTGGAAACACCATATATTTT
CAISEPGNSGNTIYF
>NA|TRBD2|TRBJ2-7|TRBV20-1
TGCAGTGCTGAGGGGAGGGGTAGGTACGAGCAGTACTTC
CSAEGRGRYEQYF
>few|NA|TRBJ1-2|TRBV7-9
TGTGCCAGCAGCTTAGGAGGGGGAAGACATGGCTACACCTTC
CASSLGGGRHGYTF
>NA|TRBD2|TRBJ2-5|TRBV6-1
TGTGCCAGCAGTCGGACTAGTTCGGAGACCCAGTACTTC
CASSRTSSETQYF
>once|TRBD1|TRBJ1-6|TRBV7-2
TGTGCCAGCAGCGTACAGGGGGGGAATTCACCCCTCCACTTT
CASSVQGGNSPLHF
>NA|TRBD2|TRBJ2-4|TRBV9
TGTGCCAGCAGCGCCCGGACTAGCGGGATCGAAAACATTCAGTACTTC
CASSARTSGIENIQYF
>NA|NA|TRBJ2-5|TRBV12-3/TRBV12-4
TGTGCCAGCAGAATTGGGGACGGGTACCAAGAGACCCAGTACTTC
CASRIGDGYQETQYF
>NA|TRBD1|TRBJ1-5|TRBV20-1
TGCAGTGCTAGATTCCGGGACAGGAGTAGCAATCAGCCCCAGCATTTT
CSARFRDRSSNQPQHF